The 23 T cell receptor beta chains below were found in one sample sequenced in a study of blood T cell repertoires in COVID-19. Some clones are missing from TCRdb's copy, which holds only in-frame ones; the method was immunoSEQ multiplex PCR. The profile shows approximately 280,000 clones, over 75% of them singletons. The sample consisted of peripheral blood. Receptors were obtained from a woman aged 55-70 years with acute or convalescent COVID-19.

The chain recombines TRBV5-6 with TRBJ1-2; D is perhaps TRBD1 (5 bases). Looked up from germline, CDR1 is SGHDT and CDR2 is YYEEEE. The CDR3 consists of 12 residues. V lost 7 bases and J 8 bases, leaving 15 bases between the germline ends. CDR3 sequence: CASLRIGEGYTF. The CDR3 DNA is TGTGCCAGCCTCCGGATAGGGGAAGGCTACACCTTC.

The chain employs TRBV19 and TRBJ2-3; TRBD2 matches 16 bases. The CDR3 is made up of 21 amino acids. Looked up from germline, CDR1 is LNHDA and CDR2 is SQIVND (reference sequence). V lost 4 bases, J lost 1 base, and 14 bases stayed unmatched. CDR3 sequence reads: CASSTQAGLAGGPSGTDTQYF. In nucleotides, the CDR3 is TGTGCCAGTAGTACCCAGGCGGGACTAGCGGGGGGGCCGTCTGGCACAGATACGCAGTATTTT.

This clone has just one count. Other nucleotide sequences from this sample produce the same CDR3. V is TRBV28 and J is TRBJ1-1; D call uncertain. The V end was cut by 6 bases, the J end by 1 base, with 3 bases between. CDR1 and CDR2 from the germline V gene are MDHEN and SYDVKM. The CDR3 is 11 residues long. CDR3 nucleotides: TGTGCCAGCAGCTCGAACACTGAAGCTTTCTTT. Its translation: CASSSNTEAFF. Together with reference TRBV28 and TRBJ1-1, the CDR3 gives the full variable domain: DVKVTQSSRYLVKRTGEKVFLECVQDMDHENMFWYRQDPGLGLRLIYFSYDVKMKEKGDIPEGYSVSREKKERFSLILESASTNQTSMYLCASSSNTEAFFGQGTRLTVV.

In this sample, this clone turned up a few times. J is TRBJ1-6 and V is TRBV2; D remains unclear. The germline V gene has CDR1 SNHLY and CDR2 FYNNEI. The CDR3 covers 15 residues. V was cut by 11 bases and J by 8 bases, with 22 bases left in between. CDR3 protein: CADTSDTGGDSPLHF. The CDR3 region has the DNA TGTGCCGATACCTCCGATACGGGAGGAGATTCACCCCTCCACTTT. Looking up the rest from reference TRBV2 and TRBJ1-6 gives the full variable domain: EPEVTQTPSHQVTQMGQEVILRCVPISNHLYFYWYRQILGQKVEFLVSFYNNEISEKSEIFDDQFSVERPDGSNFTLKIRSTKLEDSAMYFCADTSDTGGDSPLHFGNGTRLTVT.

This clone was observed a single time. This chain joins TRBV19 and TRBJ2-3; 13 nucleotides align to TRBD2. Per the germline V gene, CDR1 is LNHDA and CDR2 is SQIVND (reference sequence). V dropped 5 bases and J dropped 4; count of bases not matched to a gene: 9. This CDR3 is built from 17 residues. In DNA, the CDR3 is TGTGCCAGTAGTCTCAGCCCACTAGCGGGGGGGGCAGATACGCAGTATTTT. It encodes CASSLSPLAGGADTQYF.

This sequence joins TRBV28 and TRBJ1-3; a possible D gene is TRBD1 (6 bases). V was shortened by 6 bases and J by 4 bases, with 13 bases between the two germline ends. The germline gives CDR1 MDHEN, CDR2 SYDVKM. The CDR3 is 14 residues long. CDR3: CASRTGSGGNTIYF. Here the CDR3 DNA reads TGTGCCAGCAGGACAGGATCGGGAGGAAACACCATATATTTT.

This sequence joins TRBV18 and TRBJ1-5, with 8 bases aligning to TRBD1. J lost 0 bases, V lost 3 bases, and 7 bases had no gene match. Looked up from germline, CDR1 is KGHSH and CDR2 is LQKENI. The CDR3 is made up of 17 amino acids. The CDR3 DNA follows: TGTGCCAGCTCACCCTCGACAGGGGCCTATAGCAATCAGCCCCAGCATTTT. Protein product: CASSPSTGAYSNQPQHF. Based on the CDR3 plus reference TRBV18 and TRBJ1-5, the full variable domain is NAGVMQNPRHLVRRRGQEARLRCSPMKGHSHVYWYRQLPEEGLKFMVYLQKENIIDESGMPKERFSAEFPKEGPSILRIQQVVRGDSAAYFCASSPSTGAYSNQPQHFGDGTRLSIL.

V gene TRBV30 combines with J gene TRBJ2-1; TRBD2 aligns across 7 bases. Germline trimming cut 2 bases from V and 2 bases from J; bases unmatched to any gene: 3. The germline gives CDR1 GTSNPN, CDR2 SVGIG (reference sequence). The CDR3 spans 14 residues. The DNA for the CDR3 is TGTGCCTGGAGTTTGACTAGCCCCTACAATGAGCAGTTCTTC. Translated: CAWSLTSPYNEQFF. Drawing the rest from reference TRBV30 and TRBJ2-1, the complete variable domain is SQTIHQWPATLVQPVGSPLSLECTVEGTSNPNLYWYRQAAGRGLQLLFYSVGIGQISSEVPQNLSASRPQDRQFILSSKKLLLSDSGFYLCAWSLTSPYNEQFFGPGTRLTVL.

The sample holds a few counts of this clone. This sample also contains other DNA sequences that code for the same CDR3. The chain links TRBV4-3 to TRBJ2-1; a weak D match, TRBD2 (6 bases). CDR3 length: 16 amino acids. The V and J ends lost 4 bases and 0 bases respectively, with 13 bases between them. Germline V gene lookup returns CDR1 LGHNA and CDR2 YSLEER. This chain's CDR3 is CASSLGTGSSYNEQFF. The CDR3 coding sequence is TGCGCCAGCAGCCTTGGGACCGGGAGCTCCTACAATGAGCAGTTCTTC.

This rearrangement joins TRBV7-2 to TRBJ2-1; 8 bases fit TRBD1. The CDR3 sequence is 17 residues long. Germline V gene sequence: CDR1 SGHTA, CDR2 FQGNSA. The junction had 14 bases not matched to a gene; V was cut back by 2 bases and J by 8 bases. As DNA, the CDR3 is TGTGCCAGCAGCTTAATGCCACGGCAGGGGGCGTGGGATGAGCAGTTCTTC. Translated: CASSLMPRQGAWDEQFF.

The CDR3: CASSLGGGRELTQYF. The DNA for the CDR3 is TGTGCCAGCAGCTTGGGAGGCGGCCGGGAACTGACCCAGTACTTC. This chain uses TRBV5-4 with TRBJ2-5; TRBD2 might be the D (5 bases). With 0 bases removed from V and 7 bases from J, the gap between germline ends came to 16 bases. The CDR3 contains 15 residues. From germline, CDR1 is SGHNT and CDR2 YYREEE (reference sequence). Complete variable domain (other parts from reference TRBV5-4 and TRBJ2-5): ETGVTQSPTHLIKTRGQQVTLRCSSQSGHNTVSWYQQALGQGPQFIFQYYREEENGRGNFPPRFSGLQFPNYSSELNVNALELDDSALYLCASSLGGGRELTQYFGPGTRLLVL.

This clone showed up just once. The rearrangement joins TRBV19 to TRBJ2-5; the match to TRBD2 covers 8 bases. Germline V gene lookup returns CDR1 LNHDA and CDR2 SQIVND (reference sequence). The CDR3 loop spans 14 amino acids. With V trimmed by 4 bases and J by 2 bases, 3 bases remained unmatched. The chain's CDR3 is CASSKAGAQETQYF. CDR3 sequence (DNA): TGTGCCAGTAGTAAAGCGGGGGCTCAAGAGACCCAGTACTTC.

J is TRBJ2-7 and V is TRBV5-1, with 10 bases fitting TRBD1. Per the germline V gene, CDR1 is SGHRS and CDR2 is YFSETQ. Trimming cost V 4 bases and J 3 bases; bases outside gene matches: 7. This CDR3 is built from 15 residues. CDR3: CASSVTGGSDYEQYF. In DNA, the CDR3 is TGCGCCAGCAGCGTGACAGGGGGCTCCGACTACGAGCAGTACTTC.

This chain uses TRBV25-1 with TRBJ2-3, with 8 bases that match TRBD2. CDR3 length: 15 amino acids. The J segment lost 0 bases and the V segment lost 8 bases, leaving 7 bases of the junction unmatched. Germline V gene sequence: CDR1 MGHDK, CDR2 SYGVNS. CDR3 residues: CASQGTRTSTDTQYF. CDR3 DNA: TGTGCCAGCCAGGGGACTAGAACTAGCACAGATACGCAGTATTTT.

The chain joins TRBV7-9 to TRBJ1-1; D perhaps matches TRBD1 (6 bases). Germline V lookup: CDR1 SEHNR, CDR2 FQNEAQ (reference sequence). Trimming pared 5 bases from V and 4 bases from J, leaving 11 bases between. This CDR3 is 13 amino acids long. The CDR3 is CASSPTGFTEAFF. In nucleotides, the CDR3 is TGTGCCAGCAGCCCGACAGGATTCACTGAAGCTTTCTTT.

The rearrangement joins TRBV4-1 to TRBJ1-4; D is possibly TRBD1 (5 bases). Deletions cut 4 bases from V and 7 bases from J, with 10 bases between. This CDR3 comprises 13 residues. CDR1 is MGHRA and CDR2 is YSYEKL in the germline V gene. CDR3 loop: CASSPQGGEKLFF. The CDR3 coding sequence is TGCGCCAGCAGCCCCCAGGGTGGTGAAAAACTGTTTTTT.

This chain joins TRBV6-5 and TRBJ1-1; TRBD1 might be the D (5 bases). Germline CDR1 is MNHEY and CDR2 is SVGAGI. Trimming left V 7 bases short and J 4 bases short, with 16 bases between. The length of the CDR3 is 14 residues. The CDR3 sequence: CASTTRGEGTEAFF. The CDR3 coding sequence is TGTGCCAGCACAACTAGAGGGGAGGGCACTGAAGCTTTCTTT.

The rearrangement uses TRBV7-9 and TRBJ2-7, with unresolved D. Germline V gene sequence: CDR1 SEHNR, CDR2 FQNEAQ (reference sequence). This CDR3 has 14 amino acids. V was trimmed by 5 bases and J by 2 bases, leaving 13 bases between them. CDR3 sequence (DNA): TGTGCCAGCAGCCCTCCGCCAGGCACCTACGAGCAGTACTTC. The encoded protein is CASSPPPGTYEQYF. The full variable domain, its missing parts supplied by reference TRBV7-9 and TRBJ2-7, is DTGVSQNPRHKITKRGQNVTFRCDPISEHNRLYWYRQTLGQGPEFLTYFQNEAQLEKSRLLSDRFSAERPKGSFSTLEIQRTEQGDSAMYLCASSPPPGTYEQYFGPGTRLTVT.

This clone occurred once. The chain couples TRBV2 to TRBJ1-3; D not resolved. The germline CDR1 and CDR2 sequences are SNHLY and FYNNEI. This CDR3 is built from 15 residues. Deletions cut 4 bases from V and 0 bases from J, with 10 bases between. The CDR3 sequence is CASSGWEDSGNTIYF. The CDR3 coding sequence is TGTGCCAGCAGTGGTTGGGAGGACTCTGGAAACACCATATATTTT.

This chain links TRBV18 with TRBJ1-6; D gene unclear. V dropped 0 bases and J dropped 10 bases, with 4 bases sitting between them. This CDR3 has 12 residues. Germline-derived CDR1 and CDR2 are KGHSH and LQKENI. The CDR3 region is CASSPPLSPLHF. Here the CDR3 DNA reads TGTGCCAGCTCACCACCGTTATCACCCCTCCACTTT.

The genes are TRBV28 and TRBJ1-4; D not resolved. V was trimmed by 7 bases and J by 7 bases, leaving 25 bases between them. The CDR3 consists of 17 residues. Germline CDR1 MDHEN, CDR2 SYDVKM. CDR3 sequence (DNA): TGTGCCAGCACGAGTATGAAGACGACGGGCCGGGGTGAAAAACTGTTTTTT. Translation gives CASTSMKTTGRGEKLFF.

This rearrangement joins TRBV10-3 to TRBJ2-1; the match to TRBD1 covers 7 bases. Germline values: CDR1 ENHRY, CDR2 SYGVKD. The CDR3 extends over 12 amino acids. V was pared by 9 bases and J by 8 bases, with 7 bases of the junction left unmatched. CDR3 nucleotide sequence: TGTGCCATAAACAGGGGTAACGATGAGCAGTTCTTC. Its translation is CAINRGNDEQFF.

This chain links TRBV10-3 with TRBJ2-3, with 9 positions matching TRBD1. V gave up 1 base and J gave up 4 bases; unmatched junction bases: 3. The CDR3 covers 15 residues. The germline CDR1 and CDR2 sequences are ENHRY and SYGVKD. CDR3 amino acids: CAISEWDRAADTQYF. Written as DNA, the CDR3 is TGTGCCATCAGTGAGTGGGACAGGGCGGCAGATACGCAGTATTTT.